This entry is about one TCR beta chain. Its cognate antigen has yet to be identified. The input lacks base qualities; no much larger clone sits a single base away. The source of the sample is a study of CD8 T cells in Susac syndrome (dated by TCRdb to the late 2010s). Background for the entire study: Of the Susac syndrome patients who were sequenced, more than five had clinically active disease and roughly eight were in clinical remission. The study used repertoire sequencing to test whether antigen drove CD8+ T cell activation and differentiation in Susac syndrome. At blood withdrawal, Susac syndrome patients were therapy-naive, treated with corticosteroids (with IVIg additionally given to some), or treated with IVIg alone.

Peripheral blood CD8+ and CD4+ T cells from healthy donors, Susac syndrome patients and multiple sclerosis patients were profiled by high-throughput TCR beta sequencing. Susac syndrome patients met recently defined diagnostic criteria for definite or probable disease. CD8+ TEMRA cells were enriched by FACS, while bulk CD8+ and CD4+ T cells were purified by magnetic negative isolation. Blood was collected in EDTA tubes and processed within 24 hours, with PBMCs isolated through density gradient centrifugation. PBMCs intended for TCR sequencing were cryopreserved in liquid nitrogen and were subsequently thawed in a 37 degrees C water bath. The sorted or isolated CD4+, CD8+ and CD8+ TEMRA cells had a purity of 90% or higher. RNA was extracted using the RNeasy kit, and about 0.5 to 1 ug of the RNA was reverse transcribed with random hexamers. The immunoSEQ multiplex PCR assay, which covers 54 Vbeta and 13 Jbeta segments, was used to amplify TCR beta CDR3 regions. PCR amplification bias was corrected using a synthetic template baseline for primer optimization and computational correction. The authors' analysis ran thus. Reads were annotated to V, D and J genes per IMGT and analyzed with immunoSEQ Analyzer, keeping only productive sequences. Clonality was calculated as one minus the Shannon entropy normalized by log2 of the number of productive unique sequences. For each patient and control, public and private clones were evaluated among the 100 most prevalent clones. Susac-specific clones were defined as absent from healthy and MS cohorts, approximately 1,000 published viral clones and other ImmuneACCESS disease sequences. The public reads were quality trimmed at Q25 with fastp and then assembled into clones with MiXCR by TCRdb, keeping productive beta chains. Rows with one shared CDR3 protein collapse into an entry with the most common genes and DNA. TCRdb's processing, not the study's, gives the V and J calls here. This sample comprises 200,000 to 300,000 distinct CDR3 sequences, less than 96% of them detected only once. About 0.1% of the sample is held by the ten biggest clonotypes.

Based on the germline V gene, the CDR1 and CDR2 sequences are MDHEN and SYDVKM. Spanning cysteine to phenylalanine, the CDR3 consists of 13 amino acids. The read is trimmed to its CDR3 DNA, 39 bases read in frame from base 1. V was cut back by 5 bases and J by 4 bases, leaving a gap of 12 bases between them. Beyond this particular receptor, the publication reports: The study acknowledged that relatively few individuals were included in the TCR sequencing and HLA analysis. In patients with Susac syndrome, the CD4+ T cell repertoire showed no detectable clonal expansion.

The rearrangement joined TRBV28 to TRBJ2-7; a confident D gene designation cannot be given. The clonotype comes from a human donor with Susac syndrome. Sequencing input: CD4+ T cells from PBMCs. In nucleotides, the sequence is TGTGCCAGCAGTCCCGGAAGAAGGTACGAGCAGTACTTC. This codes for CASSPGRRYEQYF.